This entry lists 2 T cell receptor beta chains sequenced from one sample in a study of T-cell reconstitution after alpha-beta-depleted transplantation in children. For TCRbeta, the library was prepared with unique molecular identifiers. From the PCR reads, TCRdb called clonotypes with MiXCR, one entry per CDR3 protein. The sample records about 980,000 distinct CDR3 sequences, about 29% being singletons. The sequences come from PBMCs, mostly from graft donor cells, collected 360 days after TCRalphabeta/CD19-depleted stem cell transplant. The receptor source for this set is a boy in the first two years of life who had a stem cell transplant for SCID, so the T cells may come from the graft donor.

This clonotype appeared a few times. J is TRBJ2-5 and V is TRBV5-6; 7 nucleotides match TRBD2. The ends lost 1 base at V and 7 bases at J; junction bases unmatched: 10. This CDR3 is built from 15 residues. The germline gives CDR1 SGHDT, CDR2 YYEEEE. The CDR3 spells CASSLRTRVVGTQYF. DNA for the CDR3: TGTGCCAGCAGCTTGCGGACTAGGGTCGTGGGGACCCAGTACTTC.

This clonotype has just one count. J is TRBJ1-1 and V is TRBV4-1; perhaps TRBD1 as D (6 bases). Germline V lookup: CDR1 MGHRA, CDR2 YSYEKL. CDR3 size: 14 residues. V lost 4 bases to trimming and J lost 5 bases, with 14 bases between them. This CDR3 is CASSLPGARTEAFF. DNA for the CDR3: TGCGCCAGCAGCCTTCCAGGGGCACGGACTGAAGCTTTCTTT.